The 4 T cell receptor beta chains below were found in one sample sequenced in a study of type 1 regulatory T cells. A single record per CDR3 protein comes from TCRdb applying MiXCR to the reads. The table lists over 90,000 distinct CDR3 sequences, roughly 28% of them singletons. Source material: CD4+ T cells, either the whole sample or a sorted fraction (not recorded which). The receptors come from a human donor in good health.

This clonotype came up many times. The chain uses TRBV7-2 and TRBJ2-3; 9 bases align to TRBD2. From germline, CDR1 is SGHTA and CDR2 FQGNSA. Germline trimming cut 4 bases from V and 4 bases from J; bases unmatched to any gene: 3. This CDR3 contains 14 residues. CDR3 sequence: CASSWSGRSDTQYF. Here the CDR3 DNA reads TGTGCCAGCAGCTGGAGCGGGAGGTCAGATACGCAGTATTTT. Variable domain in full (rest from reference TRBV7-2 and TRBJ2-3): GAGVSQSPSNKVTEKGKDVELRCDPISGHTALYWYRQSLGQGLEFLIYFQGNSAPDKSGLPSDRFSAERTGGSVSTLTIQRTQQEDSAVYLCASSWSGRSDTQYFGPGTRLTVL.

This chain uses TRBV6-2 or TRBV6-3 with TRBJ2-1, with D uncertain. Looked up from germline, CDR1 is MNHEY and CDR2 is SVGEGT. Deletions cut 2 bases from V and 7 bases from J, with 12 bases between. The CDR3 covers 14 residues. CDR3 protein: CASSYPVSANEQFF. The CDR3 DNA is TGTGCCAGCAGTTACCCCGTGTCGGCAAATGAGCAGTTCTTC.

The V and J genes are TRBV6-1 and TRBJ2-3, with a tentative D call TRBD1 (6 bases). Germline assignment: CDR1 MNHNS and CDR2 SASEGT. The CDR3 has 12 amino acids. V lost 10 bases, J lost 3 bases, and 11 bases lay in between. The CDR3 spells CANYDRTDTQYF. The CDR3, as DNA: TGTGCCAACTACGACAGGACAGATACGCAGTATTTT.

The rearrangement joins TRBV4-2 to TRBJ2-1, with 7 bases lining up with TRBD2. V gave up 1 base and J gave up 7 bases; unmatched junction bases: 10. The germline V gene encodes CDR1 LGHNA and CDR2 YNFKEQ. There are 16 residues in the CDR3. The CDR3: CASSQASGGTLNEQFF. The DNA for the CDR3 is TGTGCCAGCAGCCAAGCCTCGGGAGGAACCCTAAATGAGCAGTTCTTC.